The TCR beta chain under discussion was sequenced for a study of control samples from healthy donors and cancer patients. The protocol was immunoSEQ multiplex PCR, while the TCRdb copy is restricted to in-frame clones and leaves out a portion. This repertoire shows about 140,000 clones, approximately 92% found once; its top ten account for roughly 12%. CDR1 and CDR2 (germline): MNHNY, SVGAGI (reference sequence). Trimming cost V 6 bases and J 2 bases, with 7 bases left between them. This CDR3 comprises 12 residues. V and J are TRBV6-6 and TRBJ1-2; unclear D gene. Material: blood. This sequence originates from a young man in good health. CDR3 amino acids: CASSPGNYGYTF. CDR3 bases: TGTGCCAGCAGCCCGGGCAACTATGGCTACACCTTC.